The clone carrying this TCR beta chain was found a few times. Its specificity is unknown. A junction end diverges from the germline sequence, so it may reflect a read error. One entry per CDR3 protein results from TCRdb running MiXCR on the 5' RACE reads. This sample yields fewer than 400,000 distinct CDR3 sequences, of which over 12% are seen a single time; roughly 1.1% belongs to the top ten. This record comes from a study of CD8 T cells in ankylosing spondylitis. CDR3 length equals 15 residues. Germline V gene lookup returns CDR1 SQVTM and CDR2 ANQGSEA. General study points: As reported, disease-linked clones showed significant enrichment in matched ankylosing spondylitis synovial fluid. Past research had described some motif variants in reactive arthritis synovial fluid and blood.

This TCR was recovered from a male donor with ankylosing spondylitis or in good health (not recorded which). The material sequenced was blood, either unsorted or a sorted T cell fraction (not recorded which). The chain is built from TRBV29-1 and TRBJ2-5; 8 bases match TRBD1. The CDR3 coding sequence is TGCAGCGTTCTCCGCCCGGACAGGGACCACGAGACCCAGTACTTC. Its protein product is CSVLRPDRDHETQYF.